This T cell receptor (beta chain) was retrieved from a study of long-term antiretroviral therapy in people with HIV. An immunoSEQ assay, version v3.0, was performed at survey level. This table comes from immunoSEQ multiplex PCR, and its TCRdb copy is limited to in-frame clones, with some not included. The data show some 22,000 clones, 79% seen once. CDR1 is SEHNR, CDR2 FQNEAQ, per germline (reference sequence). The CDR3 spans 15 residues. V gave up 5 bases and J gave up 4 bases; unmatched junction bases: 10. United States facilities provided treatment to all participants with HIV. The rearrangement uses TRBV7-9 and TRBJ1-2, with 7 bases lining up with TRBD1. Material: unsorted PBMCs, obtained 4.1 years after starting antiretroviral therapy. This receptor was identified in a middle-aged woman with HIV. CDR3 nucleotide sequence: TGTGCCAGCAGCCCTCGACAGGGTGGTAGCTATGGCTACACCTTC. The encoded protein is CASSPRQGGSYGYTF.